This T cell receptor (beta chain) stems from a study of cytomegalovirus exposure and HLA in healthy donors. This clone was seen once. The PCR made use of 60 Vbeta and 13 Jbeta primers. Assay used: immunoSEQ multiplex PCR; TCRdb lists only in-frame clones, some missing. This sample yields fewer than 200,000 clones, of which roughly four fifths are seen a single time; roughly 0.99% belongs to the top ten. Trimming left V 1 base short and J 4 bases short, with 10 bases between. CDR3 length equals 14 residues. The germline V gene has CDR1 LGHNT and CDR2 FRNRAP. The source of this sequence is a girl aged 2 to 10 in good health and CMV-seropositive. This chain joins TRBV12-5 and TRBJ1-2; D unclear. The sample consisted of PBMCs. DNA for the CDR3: TGTGCTAGTGGTTTGGACGGGGTAGGCTATGGCTACACCTTC. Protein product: CASGLDGVGYGYTF.